This TCR beta chain is from a study of tumor and adjacent non-tumor tissue in lung cancer. Overall study: There were 11 to 12 adenocarcinoma, a couple of squamous cell carcinoma and 1 small cell lung cancer cases. Overall study findings and caveats: Top 100 clones took a larger repertoire share in normal lung. TCR diversity was significantly greater in tumor than normal lung tissue.

This sample's RNA came from whole unsorted tissue. The normal lung tissue was taken more than 3 cm from the tumor edge. Newly diagnosed lung cancer patients had thoracic surgery in China, August–November 2014, without prior chemotherapy. A modified ARM-PCR protocol with three rounds of nested PCR amplified TCRbeta. Using its own MiXCR run on the multiplex PCR reads, TCRdb lists one record per CDR3 protein. The sample carries 60,000 to 90,000 distinct CDR3 sequences, 65% to 75% recorded once. The CDR3 contains 14 residues. The germline V gene encodes CDR1 SQVTM and CDR2 ANQGSEA. With 4 bases clipped from V and 4 bases from J, the junction kept 10 bases outside the gene matches. As concerns this clonotype: Antigen unknown. Given the absence of the conserved phenylalanine or tryptophan at the CDR3 end, a read error is likely.

The TCR sequence derives from a woman aged 45-59 years with non-small cell lung cancer. The sequenced material came from distant non-tumor lung tissue. V gene TRBV29-1 combines with J gene TRBJ2-7, with 7 bases identical to TRBD2. CDR3 residues: CSVGPAGIGYEQYS. As DNA, the CDR3 is TGCAGCGTTGGACCAGCGGGAATCGGATACGAGCAGTACTCC.